The entry below gives a single TCR beta chain sequence along with its context. The antigen remains undetermined. The data are from a study of T cell responses to AZD1222 COVID-19 vaccine. Study results and caveats: Donors were chiefly white British, with a greater number of females, and clonal diversity was perhaps underestimated.

Germline loops: CDR1 MGHDK, CDR2 SYGVNS. J gave up 6 bases and V 6 bases, and 8 bases lay outside the gene matches. This CDR3 is 13 amino acids long. Sequencing was performed with immunoSEQ multiplex PCR; in TCRdb, only in-frame clones are kept and a portion is missing. The profile shows 160,000 or so clones, about nine tenths of them singletons. This specimen was peripheral blood, taken 28 days after the second AZD1222 dose. The chain joins TRBV25-1 to TRBJ2-7; 7 bases agree with TRBD1. The sequence was obtained from an adult who received the AZD1222 COVID-19 vaccine. The CDR3 nucleotides are TGTGCCAGCAGAGAAGGGGGCGCGGTCGAGCAGTACTTC. It yields the protein CASREGGAVEQYF.